This T cell receptor beta chain was sequenced in a study of early T cells in non-severe SARS-CoV-2 infection. CDR3 length: 13 amino acids. Looked up from germline, CDR1 is MGHRA and CDR2 is YSYEKL. Between the trimmed V and J ends, which lost 1 base and 1 base, there was a span of 5 bases. TCRdb re-analysed the 5' RACE reads in MiXCR, keeping a single row per CDR3 protein. Of approximately 69,000 distinct CDR3 sequences in the sample, 12% were seen once. The sequence came from an adult who was a healthcare worker with PCR-confirmed SARS-CoV-2 infection or an uninfected control (not recorded which). V is TRBV4-1 and J is TRBJ2-7; D remains unclear. Sequencing used whole blood. The CDR3 nucleotides read TGCGCCAGCAGCCAAGTTGAATCCTACGAGCAGTACTTC. The encoded protein is CASSQVESYEQYF.